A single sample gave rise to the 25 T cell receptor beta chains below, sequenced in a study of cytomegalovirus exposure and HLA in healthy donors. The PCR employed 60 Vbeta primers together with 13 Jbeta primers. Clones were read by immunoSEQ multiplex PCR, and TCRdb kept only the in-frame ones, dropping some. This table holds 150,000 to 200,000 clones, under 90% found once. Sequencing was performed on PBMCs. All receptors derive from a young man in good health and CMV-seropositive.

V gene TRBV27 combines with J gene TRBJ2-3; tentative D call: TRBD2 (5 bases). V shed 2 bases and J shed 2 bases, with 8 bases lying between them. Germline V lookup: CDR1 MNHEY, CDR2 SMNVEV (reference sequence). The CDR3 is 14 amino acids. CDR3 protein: CASSLSGNTDTQYF. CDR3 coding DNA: TGTGCCAGCAGTTTAAGCGGAAACACAGATACGCAGTATTTT.

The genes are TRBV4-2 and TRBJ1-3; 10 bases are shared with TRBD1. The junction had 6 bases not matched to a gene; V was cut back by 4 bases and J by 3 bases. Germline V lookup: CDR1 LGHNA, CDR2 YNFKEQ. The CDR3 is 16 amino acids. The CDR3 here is CASSLQWDRGGNTIYF. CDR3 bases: TGTGCCAGCAGCCTCCAATGGGACAGGGGTGGAAACACCATATATTTT.

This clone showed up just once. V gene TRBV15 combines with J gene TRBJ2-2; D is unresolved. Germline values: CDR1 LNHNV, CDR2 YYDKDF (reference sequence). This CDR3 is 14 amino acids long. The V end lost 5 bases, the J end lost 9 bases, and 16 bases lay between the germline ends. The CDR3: CATSPGGRERELFF. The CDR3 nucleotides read TGTGCCACCAGCCCAGGTGGGCGCGAGAGGGAGCTGTTTTTT.

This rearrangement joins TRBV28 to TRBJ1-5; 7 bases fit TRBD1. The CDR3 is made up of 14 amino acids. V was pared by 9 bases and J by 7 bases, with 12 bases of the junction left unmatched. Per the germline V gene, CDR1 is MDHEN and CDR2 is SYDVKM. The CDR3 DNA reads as TGTGCCAGTTCCGGGACAGAACCGAGACAGCCCCAGCATTTT. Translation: CASSGTEPRQPQHF.

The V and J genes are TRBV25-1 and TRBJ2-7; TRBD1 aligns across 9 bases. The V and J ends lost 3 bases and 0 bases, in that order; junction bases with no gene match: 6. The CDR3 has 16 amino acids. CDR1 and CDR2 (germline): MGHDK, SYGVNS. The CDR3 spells CASSDYRGLGSYEQYF. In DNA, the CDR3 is TGTGCCAGCAGTGACTACAGGGGGCTGGGCTCCTACGAGCAGTACTTC.

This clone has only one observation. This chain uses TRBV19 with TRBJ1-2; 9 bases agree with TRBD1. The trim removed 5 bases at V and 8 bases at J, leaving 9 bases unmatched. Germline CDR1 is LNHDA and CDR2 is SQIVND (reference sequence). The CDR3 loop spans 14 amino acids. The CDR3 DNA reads TGTGCCAGTAGTCAAACAGGGGGCGCGGAGGGCTACACCTTC. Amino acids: CASSQTGGAEGYTF. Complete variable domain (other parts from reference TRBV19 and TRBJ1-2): DGGITQSPKYLFRKEGQNVTLSCEQNLNHDAMYWYRQDPGQGLRLIYYSQIVNDFQKGDIAEGYSVSREKKESFPLTVTSAQKNPTAFYLCASSQTGGAEGYTFGSGTRLTVV.

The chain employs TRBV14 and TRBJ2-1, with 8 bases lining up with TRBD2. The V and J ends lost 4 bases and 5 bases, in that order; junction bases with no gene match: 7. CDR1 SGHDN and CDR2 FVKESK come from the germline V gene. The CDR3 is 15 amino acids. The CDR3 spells CASSLTSDMDNEQFF. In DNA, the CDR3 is TGTGCCAGCAGCCTGACTAGCGACATGGACAATGAGCAGTTCTTC.

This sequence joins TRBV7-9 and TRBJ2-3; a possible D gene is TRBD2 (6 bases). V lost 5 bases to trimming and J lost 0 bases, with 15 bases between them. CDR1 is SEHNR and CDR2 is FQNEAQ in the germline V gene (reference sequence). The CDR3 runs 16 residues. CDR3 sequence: CASSAISSASTDTQYF. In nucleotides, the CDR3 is TGTGCCAGCAGCGCAATCTCTAGCGCTAGCACAGATACGCAGTATTTT. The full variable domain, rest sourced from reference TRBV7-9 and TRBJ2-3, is DTGVSQNPRHKITKRGQNVTFRCDPISEHNRLYWYRQTLGQGPEFLTYFQNEAQLEKSRLLSDRFSAERPKGSFSTLEIQRTEQGDSAMYLCASSAISSASTDTQYFGPGTRLTVL.

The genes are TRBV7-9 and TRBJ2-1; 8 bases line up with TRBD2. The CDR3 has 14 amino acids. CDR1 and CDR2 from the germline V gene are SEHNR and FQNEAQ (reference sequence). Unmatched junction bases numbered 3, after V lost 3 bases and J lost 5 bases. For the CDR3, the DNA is TGTGCCAGCAGCTTGGGACTAGAGGACAATGAGCAGTTCTTC. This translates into CASSLGLEDNEQFF.

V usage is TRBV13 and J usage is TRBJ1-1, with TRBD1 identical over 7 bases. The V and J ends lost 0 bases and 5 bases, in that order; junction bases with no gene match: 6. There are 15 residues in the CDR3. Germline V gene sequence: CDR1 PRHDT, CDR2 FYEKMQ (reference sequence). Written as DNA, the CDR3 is TGTGCCAGCAGCTTAGGCCCGGTCAGGGGGACTGAAGCTTTCTTT. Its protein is CASSLGPVRGTEAFF.

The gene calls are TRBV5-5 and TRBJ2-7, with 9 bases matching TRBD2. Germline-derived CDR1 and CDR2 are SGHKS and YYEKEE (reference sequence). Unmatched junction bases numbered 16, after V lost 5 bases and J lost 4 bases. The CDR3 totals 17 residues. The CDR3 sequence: CASRSGTSRKGEYEQYF. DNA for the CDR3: TGTGCCAGCAGATCCGGGACTAGCAGGAAAGGGGAATACGAGCAGTACTTC.

The CDR3 region is CASSQMSRSSYNEQFF. The CDR3 DNA is TGCGCCAGCAGCCAAATGTCGCGGAGCTCCTACAATGAGCAGTTCTTC. This chain joins TRBV4-3 and TRBJ2-1; D gene ambiguous. Germline CDR1 reads LGHNA; CDR2 reads YSLEER. Trimming cost V 2 bases and J 0 bases, with 11 bases left between them. The CDR3 runs to 16 residues.

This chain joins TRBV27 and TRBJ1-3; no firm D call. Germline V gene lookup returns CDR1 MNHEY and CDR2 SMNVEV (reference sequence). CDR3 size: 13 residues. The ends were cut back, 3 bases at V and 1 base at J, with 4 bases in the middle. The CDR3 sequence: CASSFRSGNTIYF. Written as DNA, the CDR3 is TGTGCCAGCAGTTTTAGATCTGGAAACACCATATATTTT.

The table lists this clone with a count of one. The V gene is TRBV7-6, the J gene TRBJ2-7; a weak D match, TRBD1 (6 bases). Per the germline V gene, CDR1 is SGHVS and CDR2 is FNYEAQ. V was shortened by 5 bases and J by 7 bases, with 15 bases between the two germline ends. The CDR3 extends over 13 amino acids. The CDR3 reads CASSLIDRTEQYF. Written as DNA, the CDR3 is TGTGCCAGCAGCCTGATCGACAGGACGGAGCAGTACTTC.

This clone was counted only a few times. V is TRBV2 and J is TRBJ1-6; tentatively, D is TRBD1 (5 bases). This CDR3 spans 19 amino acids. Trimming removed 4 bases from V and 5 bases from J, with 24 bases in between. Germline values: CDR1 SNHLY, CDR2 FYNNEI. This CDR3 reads CASSAPPRTGAGHNSPLHF. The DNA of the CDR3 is TGTGCCAGCAGTGCCCCCCCCCGGACCGGGGCGGGACATAATTCACCCCTCCACTTT. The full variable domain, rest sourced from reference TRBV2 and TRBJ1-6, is EPEVTQTPSHQVTQMGQEVILRCVPISNHLYFYWYRQILGQKVEFLVSFYNNEISEKSEIFDDQFSVERPDGSNFTLKIRSTKLEDSAMYFCASSAPPRTGAGHNSPLHFGNGTRLTVT.

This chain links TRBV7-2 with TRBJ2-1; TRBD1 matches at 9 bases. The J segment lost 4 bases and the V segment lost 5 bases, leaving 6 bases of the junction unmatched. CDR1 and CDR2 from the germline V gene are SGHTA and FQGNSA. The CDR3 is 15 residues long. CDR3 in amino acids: CASSPWGTGYNEQFF. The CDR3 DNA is TGTGCCAGCAGCCCCTGGGGGACAGGGTACAATGAGCAGTTCTTC.

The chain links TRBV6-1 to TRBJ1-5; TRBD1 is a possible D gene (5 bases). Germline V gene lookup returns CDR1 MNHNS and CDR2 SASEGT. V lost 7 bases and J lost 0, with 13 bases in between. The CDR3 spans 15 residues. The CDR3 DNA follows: TGTGCCAGCAACCTCCAGGGTTATAGCAATCAGCCCCAGCATTTT. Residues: CASNLQGYSNQPQHF.

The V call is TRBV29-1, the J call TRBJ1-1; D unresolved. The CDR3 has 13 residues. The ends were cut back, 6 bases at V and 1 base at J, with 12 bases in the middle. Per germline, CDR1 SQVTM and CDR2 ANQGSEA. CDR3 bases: TGCAGCGTCCCCTACGGGGAGAACACTGAAGCTTTCTTT. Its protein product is CSVPYGENTEAFF.

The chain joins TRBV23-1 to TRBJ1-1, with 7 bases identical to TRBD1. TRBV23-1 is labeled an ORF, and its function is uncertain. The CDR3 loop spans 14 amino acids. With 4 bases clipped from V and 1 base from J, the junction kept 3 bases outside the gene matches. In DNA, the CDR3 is TGCGCCAGCAGTCGAACAGGGGAGAACACTGAAGCTTTCTTT. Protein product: CASSRTGENTEAFF.

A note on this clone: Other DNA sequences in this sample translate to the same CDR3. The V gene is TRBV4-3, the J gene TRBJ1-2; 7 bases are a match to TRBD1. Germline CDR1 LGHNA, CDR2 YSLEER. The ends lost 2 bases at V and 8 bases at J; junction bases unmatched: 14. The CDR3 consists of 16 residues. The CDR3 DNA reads TGCGCCAGCAGCCAACAGGCATCGGGACAGAGTTACGGCTACACCTTC. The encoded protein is CASSQQASGQSYGYTF.

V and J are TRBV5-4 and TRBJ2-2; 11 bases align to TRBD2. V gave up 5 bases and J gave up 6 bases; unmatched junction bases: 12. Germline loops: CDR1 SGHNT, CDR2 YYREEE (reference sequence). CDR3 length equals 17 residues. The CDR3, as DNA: TGTGCCAGCAGTTTAACTAGCGGGAGTAGGTTTTCCGGGGAGCTGTTTTTT. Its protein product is CASSLTSGSRFSGELFF.

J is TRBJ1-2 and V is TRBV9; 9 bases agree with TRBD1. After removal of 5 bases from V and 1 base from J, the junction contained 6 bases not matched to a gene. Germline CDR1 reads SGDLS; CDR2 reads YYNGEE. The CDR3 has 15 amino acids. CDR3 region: CASRRGDRDNYGYTF. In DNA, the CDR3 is TGTGCCAGCAGACGTGGGGACAGGGATAACTATGGCTACACCTTC.

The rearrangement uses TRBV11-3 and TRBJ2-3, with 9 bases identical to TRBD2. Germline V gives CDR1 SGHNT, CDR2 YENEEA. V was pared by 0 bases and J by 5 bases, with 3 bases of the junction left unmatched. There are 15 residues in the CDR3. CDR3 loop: CASSLEGTSLDTQYF. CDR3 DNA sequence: TGTGCCAGCAGCTTAGAAGGGACTAGCCTAGATACGCAGTATTTT.

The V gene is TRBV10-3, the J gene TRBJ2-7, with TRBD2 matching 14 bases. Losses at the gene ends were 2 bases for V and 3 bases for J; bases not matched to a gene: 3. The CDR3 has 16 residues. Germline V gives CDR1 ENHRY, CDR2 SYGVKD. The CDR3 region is CAISEGTSGSIYEQYF. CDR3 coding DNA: TGTGCCATCAGTGAGGGGACTAGCGGGAGTATCTACGAGCAGTACTTC.

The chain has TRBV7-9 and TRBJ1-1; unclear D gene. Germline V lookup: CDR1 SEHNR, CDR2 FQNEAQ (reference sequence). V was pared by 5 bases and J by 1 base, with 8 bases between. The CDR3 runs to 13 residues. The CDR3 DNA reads TGTGCCAGCAGCCCTGACACGAACACTGAAGCTTTCTTT. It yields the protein CASSPDTNTEAFF.